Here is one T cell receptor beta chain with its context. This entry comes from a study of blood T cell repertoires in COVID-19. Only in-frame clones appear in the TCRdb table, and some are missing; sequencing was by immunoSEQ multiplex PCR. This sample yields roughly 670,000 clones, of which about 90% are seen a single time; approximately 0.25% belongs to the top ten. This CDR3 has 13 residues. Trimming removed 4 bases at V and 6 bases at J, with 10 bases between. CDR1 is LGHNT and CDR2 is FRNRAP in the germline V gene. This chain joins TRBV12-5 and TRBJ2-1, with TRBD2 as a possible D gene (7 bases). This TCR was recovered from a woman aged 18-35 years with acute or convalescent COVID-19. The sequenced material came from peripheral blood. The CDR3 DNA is TGTGCTAGTGGTTATCGGGGGGCCAATGAGCAGTTCTTC. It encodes CASGYRGANEQFF.